A selection of T cell receptor beta chains follows, all from one sample in a study of shared clonotypes between healthy human individuals. The data were produced by immunoSEQ multiplex PCR, yet TCRdb's version contains in-frame clones alone and is incomplete. The top ten hold 0.25% to 0.35% of the sample, which has roughly 380,000 clones, about 96% seen once. Specimen: memory CD8+ T cells sorted from blood. The receptors shown here come from a man under 40 in good health. CDR3s include the opening cysteine and the closing phenylalanine or tryptophan. A D gene is named only where the DNA matches it firmly. Clone size, where shown, is once, few, many, or a class for clones that have expanded.

d_call: TRBD2; j_call: TRBJ2-3; v_call: TRBV6-5; clone_size: NA; cdr3_nt: TGTGCCAGCAGTTACAGCGGGAGGGCCAACACAGATACGCAGTATTTT; cdr3_aa: CASSYSGRANTDTQYF
d_call: TRBD2; j_call: TRBJ2-7; v_call: TRBV6-5; clone_size: NA; cdr3_nt: TGTGCCAGCAGTTACTCATGGACTAGCGGGATCTACGAGCAGTACTTC; cdr3_aa: CASSYSWTSGIYEQYF
d_call: NA; j_call: TRBJ1-3; v_call: TRBV9; clone_size: NA; cdr3_nt: TGTGCCAGCAGCGGTTCCCCAGTACCCTCTGGAAACACCATATATTTT; cdr3_aa: CASSGSPVPSGNTIYF
d_call: NA; j_call: TRBJ2-3; v_call: TRBV11-2; clone_size: once; cdr3_nt: TGTGCCAGCAGCTTATCAGCGAAGAGGACGCAGTATTTT; cdr3_aa: CASSLSAKRTQYF
d_call: NA; j_call: TRBJ2-1; v_call: TRBV27; clone_size: NA; cdr3_nt: TGTGCCAGCAGTTTATTCCCCGGGACCGAGCAGTTCTTC; cdr3_aa: CASSLFPGTEQFF
d_call: TRBD1; j_call: TRBJ2-4; v_call: TRBV28; clone_size: NA; cdr3_nt: TGTGCCAGCACCTCCCGGGACAGGGGGCTAAGAAACATTCAGTACTTC; cdr3_aa: CASTSRDRGLRNIQYF
d_call: NA; j_call: TRBJ1-4; v_call: TRBV5-4; clone_size: NA; cdr3_nt: TGTGCCAGCAGCTTGGCGGGAGAAAAACTGTTTTTT; cdr3_aa: CASSLAGEKLFF
d_call: TRBD2; j_call: TRBJ2-5; v_call: TRBV7-8; clone_size: NA; cdr3_nt: TGTGCCAGCAGCTTAGCTAGCGGGCTTGGGGAGACCCAGTACTTC; cdr3_aa: CASSLASGLGETQYF
d_call: TRBD2; j_call: TRBJ2-3; v_call: TRBV10-2; clone_size: NA; cdr3_nt: TGCGCCAGCAGAGGTTGGACTAGCGGGAGTCAATCGGATACGCAGTATTTT; cdr3_aa: CASRGWTSGSQSDTQYF
d_call: TRBD1; j_call: TRBJ1-2; v_call: TRBV7-6; clone_size: NA; cdr3_nt: TGTGCCAGCAGCTTAGGCACACAGGGGTTCTTGAACTATGGCTACACCTTC; cdr3_aa: CASSLGTQGFLNYGYTF
d_call: TRBD2; j_call: TRBJ2-2; v_call: TRBV5-1; clone_size: NA; cdr3_nt: TGCGCCAGCAGCGTCGGGACTAGCGGCGCGAACACCGGGGAGCTGTTTTTT; cdr3_aa: CASSVGTSGANTGELFF
d_call: NA; j_call: TRBJ1-1; v_call: TRBV25-1; clone_size: NA; cdr3_nt: TGTGCCAGCAGTGAGGCAGTGGGGGCTGAAGCTTTCTTT; cdr3_aa: CASSEAVGAEAFF
d_call: TRBD1; j_call: TRBJ1-2; v_call: TRBV6-5; clone_size: NA; cdr3_nt: TGTGCCAGCAGATCCACGGACAGGAGAAATGGCTACACCTTC; cdr3_aa: CASRSTDRRNGYTF
d_call: TRBD2; j_call: TRBJ2-4; v_call: TRBV6-5; clone_size: NA; cdr3_nt: TGTGCCAGCAAGAGTCTAGCGGGGAAAAACATTCAGTACTTC; cdr3_aa: CASKSLAGKNIQYF
d_call: NA; j_call: TRBJ2-2; v_call: TRBV7-2; clone_size: NA; cdr3_nt: TGTGCCAGCAGCTTAGCAATTGTCGGGGAGCTGTTTTTT; cdr3_aa: CASSLAIVGELFF
d_call: NA; j_call: TRBJ1-2; v_call: TRBV5-1; clone_size: NA; cdr3_nt: TGCGCCAGCAGCTTGGAAGGCTATGGCTACACCTTC; cdr3_aa: CASSLEGYGYTF
d_call: NA; j_call: TRBJ2-1; v_call: TRBV4-2; clone_size: NA; cdr3_nt: TGTGCCAGCAGCCAAGTCGGGAGCTCCTACAATGAGCAGTTCTTC; cdr3_aa: CASSQVGSSYNEQFF
d_call: TRBD1; j_call: TRBJ2-5; v_call: TRBV2; clone_size: NA; cdr3_nt: TGTGCCAGCACCGGGACAGGGAAAGAGACCCAGTACTTC; cdr3_aa: CASTGTGKETQYF
d_call: TRBD1; j_call: TRBJ2-5; v_call: TRBV5-5; clone_size: NA; cdr3_nt: TGTGCCAGCGGATACAGGGGGTACCAAGAGACCCAGTACTTC; cdr3_aa: CASGYRGYQETQYF
d_call: TRBD2; j_call: TRBJ2-5; v_call: TRBV4-2; clone_size: NA; cdr3_nt: TGTGCCAGCAGCCAAGATAGCGGGAGGGCCGAGACCCAGTACTTC; cdr3_aa: CASSQDSGRAETQYF
d_call: NA; j_call: TRBJ2-5; v_call: TRBV5-4; clone_size: NA; cdr3_nt: TGTGCCAGCAGCTTGCAGTACCAAGAGACCCAGTACTTC; cdr3_aa: CASSLQYQETQYF
d_call: NA; j_call: TRBJ2-3; v_call: TRBV7-6; clone_size: NA; cdr3_nt: TGTGCCAGCAGCGCCCCGACTAGAGAACGCACAGATACGCAGTATTTT; cdr3_aa: CASSAPTRERTDTQYF
d_call: NA; j_call: TRBJ1-1; v_call: TRBV7-9; clone_size: once; cdr3_nt: TGTGCCAGCAGCTTAGCGGGGGTCAGAGCTGAAGCTTTCTTT; cdr3_aa: CASSLAGVRAEAFF
d_call: NA; j_call: TRBJ2-2; v_call: TRBV11-2; clone_size: NA; cdr3_nt: TGTGCCAGCAGCCCGGACTGGCGTTACAGCCGTCCGGGGGAGCTGTTTTTT; cdr3_aa: CASSPDWRYSRPGELFF
d_call: TRBD1; j_call: TRBJ1-5; v_call: TRBV19; clone_size: NA; cdr3_nt: TGTGCCAGTAGTGTGGACAGGGGAGGCAATCAGCCCCAGCATTTT; cdr3_aa: CASSVDRGGNQPQHF
d_call: TRBD1; j_call: TRBJ2-5; v_call: TRBV18; clone_size: NA; cdr3_nt: TGTGCCAGCTCACCAACAGGGGGCAGAGAGACCCAGTACTTC; cdr3_aa: CASSPTGGRETQYF
d_call: NA; j_call: TRBJ2-3; v_call: TRBV28; clone_size: NA; cdr3_nt: TGTGCCAGCAGTTACCCCGGGCGGGCTAGCACAGATACGCAGTATTTT; cdr3_aa: CASSYPGRASTDTQYF
d_call: TRBD1; j_call: TRBJ2-1; v_call: TRBV2; clone_size: NA; cdr3_nt: TGTGCCAGCACCGGTAGGACAGGGGGCAATGAGCAGTTCTTC; cdr3_aa: CASTGRTGGNEQFF
d_call: NA; j_call: TRBJ1-5; v_call: TRBV11-2; clone_size: NA; cdr3_nt: TGTGCCAGCAGCTTAGAAGGTCGGAATCAGCCCCAGCATTTT; cdr3_aa: CASSLEGRNQPQHF
d_call: NA; j_call: TRBJ2-4; v_call: TRBV5-6; clone_size: once; cdr3_nt: TGTGCCAGCAGCAAGACAGCCCTAGCCAAAAACATTCAGTACTTC; cdr3_aa: CASSKTALAKNIQYF
d_call: TRBD1; j_call: TRBJ1-2; v_call: TRBV6-6; clone_size: NA; cdr3_nt: TGTGCCAGCAGCGACAGGGGAAGGGGCTATGGCTACACCTTC; cdr3_aa: CASSDRGRGYGYTF
d_call: NA; j_call: TRBJ2-3; v_call: TRBV5-1; clone_size: NA; cdr3_nt: TGCGCCAGCAGCTTGGAGCCTAGCCAAGTCCGGGCGCAGTATTTT; cdr3_aa: CASSLEPSQVRAQYF
d_call: NA; j_call: TRBJ2-1; v_call: TRBV28; clone_size: NA; cdr3_nt: TGTGCCAGCAGTTTACTCCTTAGCTCCTACAATGAGCAGTTCTTC; cdr3_aa: CASSLLLSSYNEQFF
d_call: NA; j_call: TRBJ2-5; v_call: TRBV6-5; clone_size: NA; cdr3_nt: TGTGCCAGCAGTTACTCTGAAGGGGGCCAAGAGACCCAGTACTTC; cdr3_aa: CASSYSEGGQETQYF
d_call: TRBD2; j_call: TRBJ2-1; v_call: TRBV5-1; clone_size: NA; cdr3_nt: TGCGCCAGCAGCTTGACTAGCGGGTACAATGAGCAGTTCTTC; cdr3_aa: CASSLTSGYNEQFF
d_call: NA; j_call: TRBJ2-5; v_call: TRBV4-1; clone_size: NA; cdr3_nt: TGCGCCAGCAGCGTTGTCTTACGGGAGACCCAGTACTTC; cdr3_aa: CASSVVLRETQYF
d_call: TRBD2; j_call: TRBJ2-1; v_call: TRBV9; clone_size: NA; cdr3_nt: TGTGCCAGCAGCGTAGATCCTAGCGGGAGGCTAAATGAGCAGTTCTTC; cdr3_aa: CASSVDPSGRLNEQFF
d_call: TRBD1; j_call: TRBJ1-2; v_call: TRBV28; clone_size: NA; cdr3_nt: TGTGCCAGCAGTCCCTCCGGGACAGGGAGGGATGGCTACACCTTC; cdr3_aa: CASSPSGTGRDGYTF
d_call: NA; j_call: TRBJ2-1; v_call: TRBV5-4; clone_size: once; cdr3_nt: TGTGCCAGCAGCCGAAATAGTATTGAGCAGTTCTTC; cdr3_aa: CASSRNSIEQFF
d_call: NA; j_call: TRBJ2-7; v_call: TRBV10-3; clone_size: NA; cdr3_nt: TGTGCCATCAGTGAGGTCTCAGAATACGAGCAGTACTTC; cdr3_aa: CAISEVSEYEQYF
d_call: TRBD1; j_call: TRBJ1-2; v_call: TRBV2; clone_size: NA; cdr3_nt: TGTGCCAGCAATCCCAGTGATTGGACAGGGGATGGCTACACCTTC; cdr3_aa: CASNPSDWTGDGYTF
d_call: NA; j_call: TRBJ2-3; v_call: TRBV9; clone_size: once; cdr3_nt: TGTGCCAGCAGCGTAGAAGAGGGCACAGATACGCAGTATTTT; cdr3_aa: CASSVEEGTDTQYF
d_call: NA; j_call: TRBJ1-4; v_call: TRBV5-1; clone_size: NA; cdr3_nt: TGCGCCAGCAGCTTGGGGGGTGGCCTTGAAAAACTGTTTTTT; cdr3_aa: CASSLGGGLEKLFF
d_call: TRBD2; j_call: TRBJ2-7; v_call: TRBV29-1; clone_size: once; cdr3_nt: TGCAGCGTCGCGGGGACTATCACCTACGAGCAGTACTTC; cdr3_aa: CSVAGTITYEQYF
d_call: TRBD2; j_call: TRBJ2-7; v_call: TRBV10-3; clone_size: NA; cdr3_nt: TGTGCCATCAGTGAGGAGGGTAGCGGGATCTACGAGCAGTACTTC; cdr3_aa: CAISEEGSGIYEQYF
d_call: NA; j_call: TRBJ1-3; v_call: TRBV7-9; clone_size: NA; cdr3_nt: TGTGCCAGCAGCTTAAGTGGCAGGGTTCGGGACACCATATATTTT; cdr3_aa: CASSLSGRVRDTIYF
d_call: NA; j_call: TRBJ2-3; v_call: TRBV5-1; clone_size: NA; cdr3_nt: TGCGCCAGCAGCTTCCGGGGAACCTCCACAGATACGCAGTATTTT; cdr3_aa: CASSFRGTSTDTQYF
d_call: TRBD2; j_call: TRBJ2-7; v_call: TRBV19; clone_size: NA; cdr3_nt: TGTGCCAGTAGTATAGGGACTAGCTACGAGCAGTACTTC; cdr3_aa: CASSIGTSYEQYF
d_call: TRBD2; j_call: TRBJ2-3; v_call: TRBV14; clone_size: once; cdr3_nt: TGTGCCAGCAGCCTCACCGTCTCAGGTCGTGCAGGGCTAGCGGGAGATACGCAGTATTTT; cdr3_aa: CASSLTVSGRAGLAGDTQYF
d_call: NA; j_call: TRBJ1-1; v_call: TRBV28; clone_size: NA; cdr3_nt: TGTGCCAGCAGTTTTGGGGGGTCAGGGGTCCACAATGAAGCTTTCTTT; cdr3_aa: CASSFGGSGVHNEAFF
d_call: TRBD2; j_call: TRBJ2-1; v_call: TRBV2; clone_size: NA; cdr3_nt: TGTGCCAGCAGTGGACGGTCGGTAGCGGGAGGGACAACCGACATAAACAATGAGCAGTTCTTC; cdr3_aa: CASSGRSVAGGTTDINNEQFF
d_call: NA; j_call: TRBJ1-4; v_call: TRBV15; clone_size: NA; cdr3_nt: TGTGCCACCAGCAGAGATCTTGGGCAGGGGGAAAAACTGTTTTTT; cdr3_aa: CATSRDLGQGEKLFF
d_call: NA; j_call: TRBJ2-6; v_call: TRBV5-1; clone_size: once; cdr3_nt: TGCGCCAGCAGCTTGGCTTCCTCCGGGCAGGCTCTGTCGCAAGTCCTGACTTTC; cdr3_aa: CASSLASSGQALSQVLTF
d_call: NA; j_call: TRBJ2-7; v_call: TRBV5-1; clone_size: NA; cdr3_nt: TGCGCCAGCAGCTTGGAGGTCTCTTCCTACGAGCAGTACTTC; cdr3_aa: CASSLEVSSYEQYF
d_call: NA; j_call: TRBJ2-7; v_call: TRBV6-5; clone_size: NA; cdr3_nt: TGTGCCAGCAGTCGGGCCTCCGGGCCCTACGAGCAGTACTTC; cdr3_aa: CASSRASGPYEQYF